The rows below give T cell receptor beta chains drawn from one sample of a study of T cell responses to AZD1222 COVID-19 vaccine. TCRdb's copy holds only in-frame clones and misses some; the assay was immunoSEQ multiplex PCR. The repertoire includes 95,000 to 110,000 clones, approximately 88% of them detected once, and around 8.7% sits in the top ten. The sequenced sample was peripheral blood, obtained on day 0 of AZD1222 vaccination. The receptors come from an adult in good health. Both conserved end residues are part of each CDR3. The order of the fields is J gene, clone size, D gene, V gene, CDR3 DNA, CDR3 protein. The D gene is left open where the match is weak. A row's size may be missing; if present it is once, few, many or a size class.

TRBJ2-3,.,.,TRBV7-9,TGTGCCAGCAGCTTAGAATCCCTAGTTCAGTATTTT,CASSLESLVQYF
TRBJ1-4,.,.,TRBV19,TGTGCCAGTAGTATAGACGGAGTAAGTACGGAAAAACTGTTTTTT,CASSIDGVSTEKLFF
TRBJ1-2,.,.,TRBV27,TGTGCCAGCAGTTTAAGGACAAAGAACTATGGCTACACCTTC,CASSLRTKNYGYTF
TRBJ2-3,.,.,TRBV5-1,TGCGCCAGCAGCCTAGGCCGGGGGGCAAGGACAGATACGCAGTATTTT,CASSLGRGARTDTQYF
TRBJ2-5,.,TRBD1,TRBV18,TGTGCCAGCTCACCCGCAGAGGGGGCCGGAAAGACCCAGTACTTC,CASSPAEGAGKTQYF
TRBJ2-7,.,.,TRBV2,TGTGCCAGCAGTCCCCCGGAATTCGCCAGGGTAGCCGAGCAGTACTTC,CASSPPEFARVAEQYF
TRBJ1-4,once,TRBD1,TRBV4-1,TGCGCCAGCAGCCAAGGACAGGGATCTAATGAAAAACTGTTTTTT,CASSQGQGSNEKLFF
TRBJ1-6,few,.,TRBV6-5,TGTGCCAGCAGCCCGATAGAGGGTGTTAGGAGAGGTCTCCACTTT,CASSPIEGVRRGLHF
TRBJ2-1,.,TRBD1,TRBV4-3,TGCGCCAGCAGCCAAGCGGGACAGCAATACAATGAGCAGTTCTTC,CASSQAGQQYNEQFF
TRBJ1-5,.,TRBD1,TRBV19,TGTGCCAGTAGTACGGGACAGGGGTATCAGCCCCAGCATTTT,CASSTGQGYQPQHF
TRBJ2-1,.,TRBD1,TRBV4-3,TGCGCCAGCAGCCAAAGGACTCTGGGACAGGGAGGCAATGAGCAGTTCTTC,CASSQRTLGQGGNEQFF
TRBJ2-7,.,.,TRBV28,TGTGCCAGCAGTTCCTCACTCCGGGGAGACGAGCAGTACTTC,CASSSSLRGDEQYF
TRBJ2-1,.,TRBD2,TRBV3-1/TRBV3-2,TGTGCCAGCAGCCATCGGGGGGGCGGTATCAATGAGCAGTTCTTC,CASSHRGGGINEQFF
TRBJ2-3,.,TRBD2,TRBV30,TGTGCCTGGAGGAAAGCGGGGGGCGCAGATACGCAGTATTTT,CAWRKAGGADTQYF
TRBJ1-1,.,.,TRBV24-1,TGTGCCACCAGTGACAACACAGTGAACACTGAAGCTTTCTTT,CATSDNTVNTEAFF
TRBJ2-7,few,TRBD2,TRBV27,TGTGCCAGCCAATCTGTGGGGCTAGCGGGGCCCTACGAGCAGTACTTC,CASQSVGLAGPYEQYF
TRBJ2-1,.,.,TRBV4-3,TGCGCCAGCAGCCCCCGGATCGAGGGGATCTACAATGAGCAGTTCTTC,CASSPRIEGIYNEQFF
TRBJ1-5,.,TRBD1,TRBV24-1,TGTGCCACCAGTGCGACAGGGTGGAATCAGCCCCAGCATTTT,CATSATGWNQPQHF
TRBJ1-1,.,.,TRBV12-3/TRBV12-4,TGTGCCTGCTGGTTGAGGGGTGGGACTGAAGCTTTCTTT,CACWLRGGTEAFF
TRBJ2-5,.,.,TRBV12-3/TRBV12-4,TGTGCCAGCAGTTTGGGCGAGACCCAGTACTTC,CASSLGETQYF
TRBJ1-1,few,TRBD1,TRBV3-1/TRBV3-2,TGTGCCAGCAGCCAGGAACTGACAGGGGCCGGGAGGGCCGCAAGGGCTTTCTTT,CASSQELTGAGRAARAFF
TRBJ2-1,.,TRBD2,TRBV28,TGTGCCAGCAGTTTAACTAGCGGGGCTCGGGAGAATGAGCAGTTCTTC,CASSLTSGARENEQFF
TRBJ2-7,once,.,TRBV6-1,TGTGCCAGCAGTGAATGGACAACAGCGGGCTACGAGCAGTACTTC,CASSEWTTAGYEQYF
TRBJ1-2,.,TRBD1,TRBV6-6,TGTGCCAGCAGTCAAAGACAGGGGAATGGCTACACCTTC,CASSQRQGNGYTF
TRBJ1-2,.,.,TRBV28,TGTGCCAGCGGGGGGGCGCGAGGGTATGGCTACACCTTC,CASGGARGYGYTF
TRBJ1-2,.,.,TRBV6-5,TGTGCCACAGTTCCTAACTATGGCTACACCTTC,CATVPNYGYTF
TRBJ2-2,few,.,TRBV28,TGTGCCAGCAGTTTAAAAGCCGGGGAGCTGTTTTTT,CASSLKAGELFF
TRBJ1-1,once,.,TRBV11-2,TGTGCCAGCAGCTCAATGGGGATGAGACAGAACACTGAAGCTTTCTTT,CASSSMGMRQNTEAFF
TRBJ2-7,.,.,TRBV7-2,TGTGCCAGCAGCCCCGGGGTGGGGATCGTCTACGAGCAGTACTTC,CASSPGVGIVYEQYF
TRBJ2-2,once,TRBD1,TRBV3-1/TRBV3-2,TGTGCCAGCAGCCCTGTGACAGGGCACACCGGGGAGCTGTTTTTT,CASSPVTGHTGELFF
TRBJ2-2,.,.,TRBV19,TGTGCCAGTTTCCCTGGGGGGTACACCGGGGAGCTGTTTTTT,CASFPGGYTGELFF
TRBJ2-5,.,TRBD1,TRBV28,TGTGCCAGCAGTTTGAGCTCAGGGGGCGCGTGGACCCAGTACTTC,CASSLSSGGAWTQYF